A single sample is the source of the 14 T cell receptor beta chains below, sequenced in a study of CD8 T cells in ankylosing spondylitis. TCRdb used MiXCR to reprocess the 5' RACE reads, holding one entry per CDR3 protein. The sample lists roughly 68,000 distinct CDR3 sequences, under 7.5% seen once, with approximately 5% in the top ten. Specimen: synovial fluid, either unsorted or a sorted T cell fraction (not recorded which). The source is a male donor with ankylosing spondylitis.

This clonotype was counted many times. The V and J genes are TRBV18 and TRBJ1-2; D is unresolved. V lost 6 bases and J 8 bases, leaving 10 bases between the germline ends. The V gene's germline CDR1 is KGHSH and CDR2 LQKENI. This CDR3 has 11 residues. The CDR3 DNA reads as TGTGCCAGCTCTCCCGGGGAAGGCTACACCTTC. Encoded protein: CASSPGEGYTF.

This clonotype was observed at least ten times. This chain uses TRBV3-1 with TRBJ2-1; D is unclear. The CDR3 has 12 amino acids. Germline lookup yields CDR1 LGHDT and CDR2 YNNKEL (reference sequence). Trimming took 0 bases from V and 10 from J, leaving 7 bases between them. Written as DNA, the CDR3 is TGTGCCAGCAGCCAAGATATCAGAGAGCAGTTCTTC. Its translation is CASSQDIREQFF.

The chain has TRBV28 and TRBJ1-5; D gene uncertain. The germline V gene encodes CDR1 MDHEN and CDR2 SYDVKM. This CDR3 has 12 residues. V was cut by 4 bases and J by 7 bases, with 8 bases left in between. The CDR3 bases are TGTGCCAGCAGTTCCTTGTACCAGCCCCAGCATTTT. It is translated as CASSSLYQPQHF.

This clonotype was seen many times. CDR3 protein: CASSQEMGRNYGYTF. The CDR3 region has the DNA TGCGCCAGCAGCCAAGAGATGGGCAGAAACTATGGCTACACCTTC. This chain joins TRBV4-1 and TRBJ1-2; D remains ambiguous. The V and J ends lost 0 bases and 2 bases respectively, with 10 bases between them. The germline V gene encodes CDR1 MGHRA and CDR2 YSYEKL. The CDR3 totals 15 residues.

This clonotype was observed at least ten times. The rearrangement links TRBV7-3 to TRBJ2-7; 7 nucleotides align to TRBD2. There are 15 residues in the CDR3. Germline V CDR1 and CDR2: SGHTA, FQGTGA. The J segment lost 2 bases and the V segment lost 7 bases, leaving 11 bases of the junction unmatched. The CDR3 region has the DNA TGTGCCAGCAATCCGTTTGGGGAGGGCCCCTACGAGCAGTACTTC. Translated, it gives CASNPFGEGPYEQYF.

This clonotype came up many times. The chain couples TRBV25-1 to TRBJ2-7; 9 bases match TRBD1. This CDR3 has 13 residues. J lost 4 bases, V lost 8 bases, and 6 bases had no gene match. Germline CDR1 is MGHDK and CDR2 is SYGVNS. The CDR3 nucleotides read TGTGCCAGCGAGGACAGGGGATTTTACGAGCAGTACTTC. Protein sequence: CASEDRGFYEQYF.

V gene TRBV5-6 combines with J gene TRBJ2-7; 8 bases match TRBD2. Germline trimming cut 2 bases from V and 3 bases from J; bases unmatched to any gene: 4. The CDR3 covers 14 residues. CDR1 SGHDT and CDR2 YYEEEE come from the germline V gene. The CDR3 region has the DNA TGTGCCAGCAGCTTCATAGCGGGGAACTACGAGCAGTACTTC. Translated, it gives CASSFIAGNYEQYF.

J is TRBJ2-7 and V is TRBV5-5; perhaps TRBD2 as D (6 bases). The germline CDR1 and CDR2 sequences are SGHKS and YYEKEE (reference sequence). Deletions cut 5 bases from V and 3 bases from J, with 27 bases between. This CDR3 is 18 amino acids long. The chain's CDR3 is CASSLEGREWGWDYEQYF. The CDR3 DNA is TGTGCCAGCAGTCTGGAGGGACGGGAGTGGGGATGGGACTACGAGCAGTACTTC.

This clonotype has a handful of counts. V is TRBV14 and J is TRBJ1-1; no firm D call. This CDR3 comprises 14 residues. The V and J ends lost 1 base and 8 bases respectively, with 14 bases between them. The germline V gene has CDR1 SGHDN and CDR2 FVKESK. The CDR3 DNA is TGTGCCAGCAGCCAAGTCCGAGTCCGAGGGGAAGCTTTCTTT. Translated: CASSQVRVRGEAFF.

Only a few counts were recorded for this clonotype. The chain joins TRBV5-1 to TRBJ2-1; 8 positions agree with TRBD2. V trimming: 10 bases; J trimming: 15 bases; junction bases outside the gene matches: 18. In germline, CDR1 is SGHRS, CDR2 YFSETQ. CDR3 size: 13 residues. CDR3 DNA sequence: TGCGCCGTCAGCCCGGACTCACGCGGGGGGCGGTTCTTC. Amino acid sequence: CAVSPDSRGGRFF.

This clonotype has only a few counts. This chain's CDR3 is CASSSRTGTYEQYF. In nucleotides, the CDR3 is TGTGCCAGCAGTTCCCGGACAGGAACCTACGAGCAGTACTTC. V gene TRBV27 combines with J gene TRBJ2-7, with 7 bases matching TRBD1. The V and J ends lost 4 bases and 2 bases, in that order; junction bases with no gene match: 5. The CDR3 has 14 amino acids. Germline V gives CDR1 MNHEY, CDR2 SMNVEV (reference sequence).

This clonotype was detected many times. V is TRBV3-1 and J is TRBJ1-2, with D uncertain. The ends were cut back, 5 bases at V and 8 bases at J, with 12 bases in the middle. Germline loops: CDR1 LGHDT, CDR2 YNNKEL (reference sequence). The CDR3 sequence is 12 residues long. CDR3 amino acids: CASSSRTAGYTF. In DNA, the CDR3 is TGTGCCAGCAGCTCACGGACGGCCGGCTACACCTTC.

V gene TRBV5-4 combines with J gene TRBJ2-3, with no clear D. The CDR3 is made up of 13 amino acids. Germline loops: CDR1 SGHNT, CDR2 YYREEE (reference sequence). Trimming cost V 0 bases and J 4 bases, with 6 bases left between them. CDR3 loop: CASSLAPSDTQYF. DNA of the CDR3: TGTGCCAGCAGCTTGGCGCCCTCAGATACGCAGTATTTT.

This clonotype was detected ten times or more. V gene TRBV23-1 combines with J gene TRBJ2-7; 7 bases map to TRBD1. TRBV23-1 falls under the ORF class, with uncertain function. V dropped 3 bases and J dropped 1; count of bases not matched to a gene: 9. The CDR3 spans 16 residues. This CDR3 reads CASSHDRRQGSYEQYF. The CDR3 nucleotides are TGCGCCAGCAGTCACGACCGGCGACAGGGTTCCTACGAGCAGTACTTC.